A single sample is the source of the 20 T cell receptor beta chains below, sequenced in a study of blood T cell repertoires in COVID-19. Produced via immunoSEQ multiplex PCR; TCRdb's table is partial and in-frame only. The sample has 150,000 or so clones, around 85% seen once. The sequenced sample consisted of peripheral blood. These receptors originate from a woman aged 35 to 49 with active or convalescent COVID-19.

The chain recombines TRBV19 with TRBJ1-5; TRBD1 is a possible D gene (6 bases). V shed 3 bases and J shed 0 bases, with 9 bases lying between them. Per germline, CDR1 LNHDA and CDR2 SQIVND (reference sequence). The CDR3 length is 15 residues. The chain's CDR3 is CASSIQGGSNQPQHF. In nucleotides, the CDR3 is TGTGCCAGTAGTATTCAAGGGGGTAGCAATCAGCCCCAGCATTTT.

This chain joins TRBV4-2 and TRBJ1-2; tentative D call: TRBD1 (5 bases). The V end was cut by 2 bases, the J end by 7 bases, with 17 bases between. Germline CDR1 reads LGHNA; CDR2 reads YNFKEQ. The CDR3 runs to 15 residues. The CDR3 loop reads CASSQPSQGWSGYTF. The DNA of the CDR3 is TGTGCCAGCAGCCAACCCAGCCAGGGATGGAGTGGCTACACCTTC.

In its sample, this clone was seen a few times. The rearrangement uses TRBV5-6 and TRBJ1-2, with 7 bases fitting TRBD1. The ends lost 0 bases at V and 4 bases at J; junction bases unmatched: 6. Germline assignment: CDR1 SGHDT and CDR2 YYEEEE. This CDR3 spans 15 amino acids. CDR3 sequence (DNA): TGTGCCAGCAGCTTGGACGAGGGGGCGATCTATGGCTACACCTTC. Translated, it gives CASSLDEGAIYGYTF.

As for this clone: This CDR3 is also generated by other DNA sequences in the sample. The V call is TRBV30, the J call TRBJ1-5, with D tentatively TRBD1 (6 bases). Between the trimmed V and J ends, which lost 2 bases and 4 bases, there was a span of 9 bases. This CDR3 comprises 13 residues. CDR1 is GTSNPN and CDR2 is SVGIG in the germline V gene (reference sequence). The CDR3 DNA reads as TGTGCCTGGAGTCTACAGGGAAATCAGCCCCAGCATTTT. Protein sequence: CAWSLQGNQPQHF.

The chain carries TRBV5-5 and TRBJ2-7; the match to TRBD1 covers 7 bases. Trimming cost V 0 bases and J 3 bases; bases outside gene matches: 3. CDR1 SGHKS and CDR2 YYEKEE come from the germline V gene (reference sequence). The CDR3 contains 14 residues. CDR3 sequence: CASSLDPGGYEQYF. Here the CDR3 DNA reads TGTGCCAGCAGCTTGGATCCAGGGGGCTACGAGCAGTACTTC.

The V and J genes are TRBV30 and TRBJ1-2; 10 nucleotides match TRBD1. Germline V lookup: CDR1 GTSNPN, CDR2 SVGIG (reference sequence). The CDR3 spans 14 residues. J gave up 5 bases and V 2 bases, and 5 bases lay outside the gene matches. This chain's CDR3 is CAWSRDRGSYGYTF. CDR3 coding DNA: TGTGCCTGGAGTAGGGACAGGGGCTCGTATGGCTACACCTTC.

The chain joins TRBV7-9 to TRBJ1-1; D call uncertain. This CDR3 region has 13 residues. Germline values: CDR1 SEHNR, CDR2 FQNEAQ (reference sequence). The ends were cut back, 5 bases at V and 1 base at J, with 8 bases in the middle. In nucleotides, the CDR3 is TGTGCCAGCAGCCCCCTCCCGAACACTGAAGCTTTCTTT. Protein product: CASSPLPNTEAFF.

Ten or more counts support this clone. V is TRBV7-2 and J is TRBJ2-1, with D possibly TRBD1 on 5 matching bases. The germline CDR1 and CDR2 sequences are SGHTA and FQGNSA. Trimming cost V 5 bases and J 5 bases, with 19 bases left between them. The CDR3 covers 16 residues. The CDR3 protein is CASSHWSGASDNEQFF. CDR3 nucleotides: TGTGCCAGCAGCCATTGGAGTGGGGCGTCTGACAATGAGCAGTTCTTC.

The chain carries TRBV30 and TRBJ1-1; 8 bases agree with TRBD1. V shed 1 base and J 7 bases; nucleotides not matched to a gene: 5. CDR3 length equals 13 residues. From germline, CDR1 is GTSNPN and CDR2 SVGIG (reference sequence). This CDR3 reads CAWSEDRDYEAFF. The DNA of the CDR3 is TGTGCCTGGAGTGAGGACAGGGACTATGAAGCTTTCTTT. Full variable domain (rest looked up from reference TRBV30 and TRBJ1-1): SQTIHQWPATLVQPVGSPLSLECTVEGTSNPNLYWYRQAAGRGLQLLFYSVGIGQISSEVPQNLSASRPQDRQFILSSKKLLLSDSGFYLCAWSEDRDYEAFFGQGTRLTVV.

The chain uses TRBV28 and TRBJ2-7, with TRBD1 identical over 11 bases. V dropped 2 bases and J dropped 5; count of bases not matched to a gene: 5. The germline gives CDR1 MDHEN, CDR2 SYDVKM. This CDR3 comprises 15 residues. The CDR3 coding sequence is TGTGCCAGCAGTTTAGCCGGGACAGGGGGGGACGAGCAGTACTTC. Protein: CASSLAGTGGDEQYF. Together with reference TRBV28 and TRBJ2-7, the CDR3 gives the full variable domain: DVKVTQSSRYLVKRTGEKVFLECVQDMDHENMFWYRQDPGLGLRLIYFSYDVKMKEKGDIPEGYSVSREKKERFSLILESASTNQTSMYLCASSLAGTGGDEQYFGPGTRLTVT.

The chain links TRBV19 to TRBJ1-5; possibly TRBD1 for D (6 bases). V lost 9 bases, J lost 2 bases, and 14 bases lay in between. From germline, CDR1 is LNHDA and CDR2 SQIVND (reference sequence). The CDR3 covers 14 residues. CDR3 nucleotides: TGTGCCAGCCATGATCCAGGGGGCAATCAGCCCCAGCATTTT. Its translation: CASHDPGGNQPQHF.

This chain connects TRBV5-4 to TRBJ2-1; 14 bases agree with TRBD2. V lost 4 bases and J lost 7; bases outside the gene matches: 10. Germline values: CDR1 SGHNT, CDR2 YYREEE (reference sequence). The CDR3 covers 17 residues. CDR3 DNA sequence: TGTGCCAGCAGCGGGACCGGGACTAGCGGGAGTACGAATGAGCAGTTCTTC. Amino acid sequence: CASSGTGTSGSTNEQFF.

The V gene is TRBV28, the J gene TRBJ1-2; 9 nucleotides line up with TRBD1. CDR1 and CDR2 from the germline V gene are MDHEN and SYDVKM. The J segment lost 8 bases and the V segment lost 6 bases, leaving 10 bases of the junction unmatched. This CDR3 is 14 amino acids long. The CDR3 spells CASRHGTGRKGYTF. The DNA of the CDR3 is TGTGCCAGCAGACATGGGACAGGGAGAAAGGGCTACACCTTC.

This rearrangement joins TRBV11-2 to TRBJ2-1; tentatively, D is TRBD2 (7 bases). The CDR3 is made up of 15 amino acids. CDR1 and CDR2 from the germline V gene are SGHAT and FQNNGV. Trimming shortened V by 4 bases and J by 3 bases, and 13 bases separated the two germline ends. As DNA, the CDR3 is TGTGCCAGCAGCTCGGGGGGCTCTCTCTACAATGAGCAGTTCTTC. It is translated as CASSSGGSLYNEQFF. The entire variable domain, with the rest obtained from reference TRBV11-2 and TRBJ2-1, is as follows: EAGVAQSPRYKIIEKRQSVAFWCNPISGHATLYWYQQILGQGPKLLIQFQNNGVVDDSQLPKDRFSAERLKGVDSTLKIQPAKLEDSAVYLCASSSGGSLYNEQFFGPGTRLTVL.

This clone was observed a handful of times. The chain links TRBV3-1 (or the pseudogene TRBV3-2) to TRBJ2-1; D is perhaps TRBD2 (7 bases). The CDR3 is 17 amino acids. Trimming cost V 0 bases and J 6 bases, with 18 bases left between them. Germline-derived CDR1 and CDR2 are LGHDT and YNNKEL (reference sequence). The CDR3 region has the DNA TGTGCCAGCAGCCAAGATCCGGGGAGGGAGGACAGCAATGAGCAGTTCTTC. Protein product: CASSQDPGREDSNEQFF.

This clone was seen more than once but under ten times. The chain recombines TRBV7-2 with TRBJ1-5; TRBD1 aligns across 10 bases. Looked up from germline, CDR1 is SGHTA and CDR2 is FQGNSA. This CDR3 contains 16 residues. V shed 3 bases, J shed 6 bases, and the junction held 8 bases outside the gene matches. The CDR3 nucleotides read TGTGCCAGCAGCTTCCCCGGGACAGGGGACGGTCAGCCCCAGCATTTT. Its translation is CASSFPGTGDGQPQHF.

The J gene is TRBJ1-5, the V gene TRBV5-6; D is perhaps TRBD1 (5 bases). CDR1 SGHDT and CDR2 YYEEEE come from the germline V gene. The germline V and J ends were trimmed by 4 bases and 5 bases, with 13 bases remaining between them. The CDR3 has 14 amino acids. The CDR3 loop reads CASSPGGAYQPQHF. The CDR3, as DNA: TGTGCCAGCAGCCCCGGGGGAGCATATCAGCCCCAGCATTTT.

As concerns this clone: Mismatch with germline at one junction end may stem from a read error. The gene calls are TRBV7-6 and TRBJ1-3; no clear D. The germline V gene encodes CDR1 SGHVS and CDR2 FNYEAQ. This CDR3 has 14 amino acids. CDR3 nucleotide sequence: TGTGCCAGCAGCCCGATGGGCTCTGGAAATACCATATATTTT. Translated: CASSPMGSGNTIYF.

The rearrangement links TRBV7-9 to TRBJ1-4; no reliable D call. Germline CDR1 is SEHNR and CDR2 is FQNEAQ (reference sequence). Between the trimmed V and J ends, which lost 5 bases and 4 bases, there was a span of 14 bases. The CDR3 has 15 residues. The CDR3 DNA is TGTGCCAGCAGCCCCTGGGCCGGGGTTAATGAAAAACTGTTTTTT. Encoded protein: CASSPWAGVNEKLFF.

This sequence joins TRBV7-2 and TRBJ2-3; 8 positions agree with TRBD1. Germline V CDR1 and CDR2: SGHTA, FQGNSA. The length of the CDR3 is 12 residues. Germline trimming cut 6 bases from V and 11 bases from J; bases unmatched to any gene: 7. CDR3 residues: CASRGSGGGQYF. CDR3 coding DNA: TGTGCCAGCAGGGGTTCAGGGGGCGGGCAGTATTTT.